Below, 20 T cell receptor beta chains from the same sample are listed, as sequenced in a study of T-cell memory formation after mild COVID-19. MiXCR, applied by TCRdb to the 5' RACE reads, yields one record per CDR3 protein. The sample contains some 350,000 distinct CDR3 sequences, more than 15% of which appear only once. Material for sequencing was PBMCs or a T cell subset sorted from them (not recorded which). The receptors come from a man younger than 35 who had mild COVID-19 (a few samples of this study predate the infection). Cell type and time point are not known.

In DNA form, the CDR3 reads TGCAGCGTTTTCTACAGGGTATATGACACTGAAGCTTTCTTT. This encodes CSVFYRVYDTEAFF. This sequence joins TRBV29-1 and TRBJ1-1; D might be TRBD1 (6 bases). Trimming pared 5 bases from V and 3 bases from J, leaving 16 bases between. Looked up from germline, CDR1 is SQVTM and CDR2 is ANQGSEA. This CDR3 contains 14 residues.

This clonotype showed up just a few times. The V gene is TRBV2, the J gene TRBJ2-5; possible D gene TRBD1, 5 bases. Trimming stripped 4 bases from V and 1 base from J, with 7 bases between. This CDR3 is built from 13 residues. Germline CDR1 SNHLY, CDR2 FYNNEI. The CDR3 coding sequence is TGTGCCAGCAGTGGGGGCAGCCAAGAGACCCAGTACTTC. Its translation is CASSGGSQETQYF.

The V call is TRBV25-1, the J call TRBJ2-5; D ambiguous. V was cut by 2 bases and J by 2 bases, with 9 bases left in between. Germline lookup yields CDR1 MGHDK and CDR2 SYGVNS. This CDR3 has 14 residues. As DNA, the CDR3 is TGTGCCAGCAGTGAAAAAACAATGCAAGAGACCCAGTACTTC. Protein: CASSEKTMQETQYF.

The chain couples TRBV5-1 to TRBJ2-7; no definite D call. V was shortened by 0 bases and J by 12 bases, with 13 bases between the two germline ends. From germline, CDR1 is SGHRS and CDR2 YFSETQ. The CDR3 totals 12 residues. In nucleotides, the CDR3 is TGCGCCAGCAGCTTGGAGGGCCAAAAGGGGTACTTC. Amino acids: CASSLEGQKGYF.

The chain links TRBV2 to TRBJ2-2; maybe TRBD1 (6 bases). Trimming took 3 bases from V and 11 from J, leaving 25 bases between them. From germline, CDR1 is SNHLY and CDR2 FYNNEI. CDR3 length equals 17 residues. CDR3 sequence reads: CASSDERGSDGTRELFF. CDR3 nucleotides: TGTGCCAGCAGTGATGAGAGGGGGTCGGACGGAACCAGAGAGCTGTTTTTT.

This clonotype has just a few counts. This chain connects TRBV20-1 to TRBJ2-3, with 11 bases identical to TRBD2. With V trimmed by 6 bases and J by 3 bases, 5 bases remained unmatched. The CDR3 runs to 14 residues. Germline assignment: CDR1 DFQATT and CDR2 SNEGSKA (reference sequence). The CDR3 here is CSAVTSGGTDTQYF. CDR3 coding DNA: TGCAGTGCCGTAACTAGCGGGGGTACAGATACGCAGTATTTT.

This clonotype appeared many times. The V call is TRBV7-6, the J call TRBJ2-5; D is unresolved. V was clipped by 4 bases and J by 5 bases, with 11 bases between them. This CDR3 is 13 amino acids long. Per the germline V gene, CDR1 is SGHVS and CDR2 is FNYEAQ. The CDR3 loop is CASSSLDGETQYF. The CDR3 DNA reads TGTGCCAGCAGCTCCCTAGATGGGGAGACCCAGTACTTC. The whole variable domain, remainder taken from reference TRBV7-6 and TRBJ2-5, is GAGVSQSPRYKVTKRGQDVALRCDPISGHVSLYWYRQALGQGPEFLTYFNYEAQQDKSGLPNDRFSAERPEGSISTLTIQRTEQRDSAMYRCASSSLDGETQYFGPGTRLLVL.

This clonotype has just a few counts. CDR3 region: CASSQGVNTQYF. The CDR3 bases are TGTGCCAGCAGCCAAGGAGTGAATACGCAGTATTTT. This chain joins TRBV3-1 and TRBJ2-3; D uncertain. Germline V CDR1 and CDR2: LGHDT, YNNKEL (reference sequence). The CDR3 totals 12 residues. V lost 1 base and J lost 7, with 6 bases in between.

The chain links TRBV12-3 or TRBV12-4 to TRBJ2-2; weak D call: TRBD1 (5 bases). This CDR3 spans 15 amino acids. V lost 8 bases and J lost 6, with 19 bases in between. CDR3 residues: CASSVPDNGAGELFF. The CDR3 coding sequence is TGTGCCAGCTCCGTCCCGGACAATGGGGCCGGGGAGCTGTTTTTT.

This clonotype was observed a few times. V and J are TRBV19 and TRBJ2-5; D remains ambiguous. Germline V gene data show CDR1 as LNHDA and CDR2 as SQIVND (reference sequence). This CDR3 region has 13 residues. V lost 2 bases and J lost 5, with 9 bases in between. The CDR3 spells CASSITPAETQYF. The CDR3 DNA reads as TGTGCCAGTAGTATAACCCCCGCGGAGACCCAGTACTTC.

This clonotype was seen only a few times. The chain joins TRBV27 to TRBJ1-1, with D unclear. Germline assignment: CDR1 MNHEY and CDR2 SMNVEV (reference sequence). There are 12 residues in the CDR3. With 3 bases removed from V and 5 bases from J, the gap between germline ends came to 7 bases. The CDR3 nucleotides are TGTGCCAGCAGTTTTTTTGGGACTGAAGCTTTCTTT. This codes for CASSFFGTEAFF.

This clonotype was observed many times. This rearrangement joins TRBV7-2 to TRBJ2-4; maybe TRBD1 (5 bases). CDR3 length: 13 amino acids. From germline, CDR1 is SGHTA and CDR2 FQGNSA. Trimming removed 1 base from V and 6 bases from J, with 7 bases in between. CDR3 coding DNA: TGTGCCAGCAGCTTAGGGCAGGGAAACATTCAGTACTTC. It codes for CASSLGQGNIQYF.

This clonotype was detected a few times. The rearrangement links TRBV5-1 to TRBJ1-1, with 7 bases that match TRBD1. The CDR3 sequence is 13 residues long. The V segment lost 3 bases and the J segment 4 bases; nucleotides outside the gene matches: 3. Germline V CDR1 and CDR2: SGHRS, YFSETQ. CDR3 residues: CASSSQGSTEAFF. For the CDR3, the DNA is TGCGCCAGCAGCTCACAGGGGAGCACTGAAGCTTTCTTT.

Only a few counts were recorded for this clonotype. The chain couples TRBV4-2 to TRBJ2-4, with D unclear. CDR3 size: 17 residues. The V gene lost 4 bases and the J gene lost 0 bases, with 16 bases spanning the gap. Per germline, CDR1 LGHNA and CDR2 YNFKEQ. CDR3 coding DNA: TGTGCCAGCAGCCTTCCTCCTGCTCTGCCAGCCAAAAACATTCAGTACTTC. Residues: CASSLPPALPAKNIQYF.

This clonotype appeared a few times. The chain has TRBV12-3 or TRBV12-4 and TRBJ2-5; D unresolved. The CDR3 is 14 amino acids. Trimming removed 3 bases from V and 3 bases from J, with 11 bases in between. This chain's CDR3 is CASSFRPRKETQYF. Here the CDR3 DNA reads TGTGCCAGCAGTTTTAGGCCCAGAAAAGAGACCCAGTACTTC.

This chain joins TRBV6-1 and TRBJ2-1, with TRBD2 as a possible D gene (6 bases). Per the germline V gene, CDR1 is MNHNS and CDR2 is SASEGT. The V end lost 6 bases, the J end lost 6 bases, and 12 bases lay between the germline ends. The CDR3 is made up of 13 amino acids. The CDR3: CASSGTLVNEQFF. The CDR3 DNA reads as TGTGCCAGCAGCGGGACTTTAGTCAATGAGCAGTTCTTC.

This clonotype was recorded only once. This rearrangement joins TRBV7-2 to TRBJ1-2; the D gene is possibly TRBD1 (6 bases). V lost 8 bases and J lost 5, with 15 bases in between. The germline V gene encodes CDR1 SGHTA and CDR2 FQGNSA. CDR3 size: 13 residues. The CDR3 bases are TGTGCCAGCGGAGTCCCCAGGGGTTATGGCTACACCTTC. It specifies CASGVPRGYGYTF.

The sample holds a few counts of this clonotype. This sequence joins TRBV20-1 and TRBJ2-1; D is undetermined. CDR1 and CDR2 (germline): DFQATT, SNEGSKA (reference sequence). CDR3 length: 14 residues. The V and J ends lost 3 bases and 0 bases respectively, with 9 bases between them. Written as DNA, the CDR3 is TGCAGTGCTAGCTGGGTCAGCTCCTACAATGAGCAGTTCTTC. Its translation is CSASWVSSYNEQFF.

This clonotype was seen a handful of times. The CDR3 here is CASSSLTYEQYF. CDR3 bases: TGTGCCAGTAGTAGCCTCACCTACGAGCAGTACTTC. The chain combines TRBV19 with TRBJ2-7; no reliable D call. The CDR3 is 12 residues long. Germline loops: CDR1 LNHDA, CDR2 SQIVND (reference sequence). Trimming removed 4 bases at V and 2 bases at J, with 6 bases between.

The V call is TRBV12-3 or TRBV12-4, the J call TRBJ2-7, with 7 nucleotides matching TRBD1. CDR3 size: 12 residues. V shed 5 bases, J shed 4 bases, and the junction held 2 bases outside the gene matches. DNA for the CDR3: TGTGCCAGCAGTGGACAGGTTTACGAGCAGTACTTC. Its translation is CASSGQVYEQYF.